The 7 T cell receptor beta chains reported below all come from one sample, sequenced in a study of cytomegalovirus exposure and HLA in healthy donors. A multiplex PCR was run with 60 Vbeta primers and 13 Jbeta primers. Sequencing was performed with immunoSEQ multiplex PCR; in TCRdb, only in-frame clones are kept and a portion is missing. In the table there are under 150,000 clones, about 83% of which are singletons. Sequencing was performed on PBMCs. The receptor set was obtained from a girl aged 2 to 10 in good health and CMV-seronegative.

This chain links TRBV5-1 with TRBJ2-3, with 9 bases matching TRBD1. CDR1 and CDR2 from the germline V gene are SGHRS and YFSETQ. With 5 bases clipped from V and 3 bases from J, the junction kept 13 bases outside the gene matches. This CDR3 comprises 17 residues. CDR3 sequence reads: CASSVISGQGITDTQYF. CDR3 sequence (DNA): TGCGCCAGCAGTGTGATCTCCGGACAGGGGATAACAGATACGCAGTATTTT.

The V gene is TRBV6-1, the J gene TRBJ2-1, with TRBD2 matching 9 bases. The CDR3 is made up of 12 amino acids. The J segment lost 10 bases and the V segment lost 4 bases, leaving 2 bases of the junction unmatched. Germline V gives CDR1 MNHNS, CDR2 SASEGT. The DNA of the CDR3 is TGTGCCAGCAGTGCTCTAGCGGGAGAGCAGTTCTTC. Amino acid sequence: CASSALAGEQFF.

The J gene is TRBJ1-1, the V gene TRBV19, with TRBD1 matching 7 bases. Per germline, CDR1 LNHDA and CDR2 SQIVND (reference sequence). The CDR3 is 13 residues long. Germline trimming cut 5 bases from V and 7 bases from J; bases unmatched to any gene: 7. CDR3 in DNA: TGTGCCAGTAGTTTCAACGGACAGGTTGAAGCTTTCTTT. Translation gives CASSFNGQVEAFF.

The rearrangement joins TRBV30 to TRBJ1-1, with TRBD1 matching over 8 bases. The CDR3 is made up of 13 amino acids. V shed 1 base and J 5 bases; nucleotides not matched to a gene: 3. Germline V gene lookup returns CDR1 GTSNPN and CDR2 SVGIG (reference sequence). CDR3 sequence reads: CAWSAGGFTEAFF. The CDR3 DNA follows: TGTGCCTGGAGTGCAGGGGGCTTTACTGAAGCTTTCTTT.

The genes are TRBV9 and TRBJ1-3; D unresolved. This CDR3 contains 16 residues. The germline V gene encodes CDR1 SGDLS and CDR2 YYNGEE. The ends were cut back, 0 bases at V and 1 base at J, with 11 bases in the middle. CDR3 in amino acids: CASSVGPGISGNTIYF. The CDR3 DNA is TGTGCCAGCAGCGTAGGACCGGGGATATCTGGAAACACCATATATTTT.

The gene calls are TRBV5-4 and TRBJ1-1; 8 bases align to TRBD1. V was clipped by 1 base and J by 8 bases; unmatched bases: 10. Germline loops: CDR1 SGHNT, CDR2 YYREEE (reference sequence). This CDR3 is built from 15 residues. The CDR3 reads CASSLSQGALSEAFF. The CDR3, as DNA: TGTGCCAGCAGCTTGTCCCAGGGGGCGCTATCCGAAGCTTTCTTT.

The rearrangement uses TRBV10-1 and TRBJ2-5; 10 nucleotides match TRBD1. This CDR3 contains 14 residues. Germline loops: CDR1 WNHNN, CDR2 SYGVQD (reference sequence). Trimming removed 6 bases from V and 7 bases from J; junction bases left unmatched: 8. Written as DNA, the CDR3 is TGCGCCAGCAGCCGCGGACAGGGGGTAGGGACCCAGTACTTC. This sequence encodes CASSRGQGVGTQYF.